What follows is one T cell receptor (beta chain) and its context. Its antigen specificity is not known. Base qualities are missing; no much larger clone stands one base away. RNA was extracted with the RNeasy kit and 0.5 to 1 ug was reverse transcribed using random hexamers. TCR beta CDR3 regions were amplified with the immunoSEQ multiplex PCR assay covering 54 Vbeta and 13 Jbeta segments. PCR amplification bias was corrected by using a synthetic template baseline for primer optimization and computational correction. Concerning the study's data processing: Reads were assigned to V, D and J genes according to IMGT and analyzed in immunoSEQ Analyzer, with only productive sequences retained. Clonality was calculated as one minus the Shannon entropy normalized by log2 of the number of productive unique sequences. Public and private clones were assessed among the 100 most prevalent clones of each patient and control. A clone was defined as Susac-specific if it was absent from the healthy and MS cohorts, from some 1,100 published viral clones and from other ImmuneACCESS disease sequences. TCRdb's own reprocessing of the public reads used fastp at Q25 and MiXCR and kept productive beta chains. Rows merge per CDR3 protein into single entries with the most common DNA and genes. In this record, the V and J calls reflect TCRdb's handling and not the investigators' own analysis. For this sample there are around 180,000 distinct CDR3 sequences; 80% to 95% appear just once. The ten largest clones represent roughly 0.1% of the sample.

Peripheral blood CD8+ and CD4+ T cells from healthy donors, Susac syndrome patients and multiple sclerosis patients were profiled by high-throughput TCR beta sequencing. The multiple sclerosis controls were treatment-naive patients who had stable or active relapsing-remitting disease and met the revised McDonald criteria. CD8+ TEMRA cells were enriched by FACS, while bulk CD8+ and CD4+ T cells were purified by magnetic negative isolation. Blood was drawn into EDTA tubes, processed within 24 hours, and PBMCs were isolated by density gradient centrifugation. PBMCs intended for TCR sequencing were cryopreserved in liquid nitrogen and were subsequently thawed in a 37 degrees C water bath. Purity of sorted or isolated CD4+, CD8+ and CD8+ TEMRA cells was at least 90%. These data are taken from a study of CD8 T cells in Susac syndrome (dated by TCRdb to between 2018 and 2021). About the full investigation: The study used repertoire sequencing to test whether antigen drove CD8+ T cell activation and differentiation in Susac syndrome. Paper-wide results and their limitations: The TCR sequencing and HLA analysis was acknowledged to have included a relatively small number of individuals.

The germline V gene (reference sequence) sets CDR1 to DFQATT and CDR2 to SNEGSKA. Between the V and J ends, shortened by 5 bases and 0 bases respectively, the junction contains 11 bases. Counted from cysteine to phenylalanine, this CDR3 has 14 amino acids. The only DNA kept is the CDR3, 42 bases in frame from the first base. The sequenced sample was CD4+ T cells from PBMCs. The rearrangement joined TRBV20-1 to TRBJ2-1, with an unclear D gene assignment. The TCR originated in a human donor with multiple sclerosis. CDR3 sequence: CSAPPAGSYNEQFF. The DNA is TGCAGTGCTCCACCGGCTGGCTCCTACAATGAGCAGTTCTTC.